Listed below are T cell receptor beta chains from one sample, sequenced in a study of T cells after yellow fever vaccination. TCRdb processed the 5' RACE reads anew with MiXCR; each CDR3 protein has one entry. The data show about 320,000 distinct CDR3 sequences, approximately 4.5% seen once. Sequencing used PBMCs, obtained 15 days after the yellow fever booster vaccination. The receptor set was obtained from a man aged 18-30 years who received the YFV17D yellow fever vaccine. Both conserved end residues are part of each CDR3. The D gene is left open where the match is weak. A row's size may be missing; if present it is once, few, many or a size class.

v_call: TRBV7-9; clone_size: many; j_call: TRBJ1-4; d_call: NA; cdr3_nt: TGTGCCAGCAGCTTTACCGGGGCTAATGAAAAACTGTTTTTT; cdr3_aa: CASSFTGANEKLFF
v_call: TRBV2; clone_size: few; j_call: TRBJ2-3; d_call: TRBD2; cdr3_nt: TGTGCCAGCAGTCAAAAGCGGGGGGGCCCAGATACGCAGTATTTT; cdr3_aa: CASSQKRGGPDTQYF
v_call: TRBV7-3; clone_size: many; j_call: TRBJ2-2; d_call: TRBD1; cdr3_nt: TGTGCCAGCAGCTTAACGCCGGACAGGGCTTACACCGGGGAGCTGTTTTTT; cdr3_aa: CASSLTPDRAYTGELFF
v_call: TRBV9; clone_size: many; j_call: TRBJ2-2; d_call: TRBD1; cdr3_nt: TGTGCCAGCAGCGTAGCGGGACAGGGAGGCACCGGGGAGCTGTTTTTT; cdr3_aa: CASSVAGQGGTGELFF
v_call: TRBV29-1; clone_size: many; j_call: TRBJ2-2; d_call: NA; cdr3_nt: TGCAGCGTGAGTGACAGAAACACCGGGGAGCTGTTTTTT; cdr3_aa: CSVSDRNTGELFF
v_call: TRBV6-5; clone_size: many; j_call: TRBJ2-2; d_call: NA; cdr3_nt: TGTGCCAGCAGTTACTCAACAGGGCGTAGCACCGGGGAGCTGTTTTTT; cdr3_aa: CASSYSTGRSTGELFF
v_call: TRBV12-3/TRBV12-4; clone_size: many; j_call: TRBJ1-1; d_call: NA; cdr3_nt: TGTGCCAGCAGCTGGGGAAGAGGCTCTGAAGCTTTCTTT; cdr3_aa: CASSWGRGSEAFF
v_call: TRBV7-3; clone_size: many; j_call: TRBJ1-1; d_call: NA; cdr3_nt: TGTGCCAGCAGCTCGGACCCACAGGGACTTGAAGCTTTCTTT; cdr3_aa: CASSSDPQGLEAFF
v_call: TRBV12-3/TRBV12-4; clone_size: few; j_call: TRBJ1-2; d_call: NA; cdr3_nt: TGTGCCAGCAGGTCAAGGCAAGACTATGGCTACACCTTC; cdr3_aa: CASRSRQDYGYTF
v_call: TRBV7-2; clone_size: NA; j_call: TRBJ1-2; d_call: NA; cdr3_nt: TGTGCCAGCAGCTTCGAGCGAAAGGGCCGAATTGGCTACACCTTC; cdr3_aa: CASSFERKGRIGYTF
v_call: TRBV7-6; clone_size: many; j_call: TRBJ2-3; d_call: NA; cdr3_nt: TGTGCCAGCAGCTTACTAGCTTTTCACAAGTATTTT; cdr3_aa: CASSLLAFHKYF
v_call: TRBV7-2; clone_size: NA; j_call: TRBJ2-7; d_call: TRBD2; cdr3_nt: TGTGCCAGCAGCAAGGTCCTTAGCGGGTCCTACGAGCAGTACTTC; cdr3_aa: CASSKVLSGSYEQYF
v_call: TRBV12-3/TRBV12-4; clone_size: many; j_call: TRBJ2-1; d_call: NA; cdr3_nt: TGTGCCAGCAGTCCAGGTCCCCAGTACAATGAGCAGTTCTTC; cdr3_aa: CASSPGPQYNEQFF
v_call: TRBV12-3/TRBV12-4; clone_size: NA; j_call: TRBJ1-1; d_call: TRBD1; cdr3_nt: TGTGCCAGCAGTTTGTATGGGACAGGGGCTCTGAACACTGAAGCTTTCTTT; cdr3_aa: CASSLYGTGALNTEAFF
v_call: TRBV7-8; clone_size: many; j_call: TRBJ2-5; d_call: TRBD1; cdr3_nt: TGTGCCAGCAGCTTCCTCCCAGGGGGCTGGGAGACCCAGTACTTC; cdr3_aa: CASSFLPGGWETQYF
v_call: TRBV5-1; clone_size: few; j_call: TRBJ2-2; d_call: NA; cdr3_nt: TGCGCCAGCAGCTATGGGACATTTGACACCGGGGAGCTGTTTTTT; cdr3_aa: CASSYGTFDTGELFF
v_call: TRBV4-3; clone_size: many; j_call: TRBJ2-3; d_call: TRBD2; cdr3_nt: TGCGCCAGCAGCCAAGATACCCTAGCGGGGGGTGGGGATACGCAGTATTTT; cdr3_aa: CASSQDTLAGGGDTQYF
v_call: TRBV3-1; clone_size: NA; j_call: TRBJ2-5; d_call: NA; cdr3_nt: TGTGCCAGCAACATCGCTAGCTCCGAGACCCAGTACTTC; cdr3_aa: CASNIASSETQYF
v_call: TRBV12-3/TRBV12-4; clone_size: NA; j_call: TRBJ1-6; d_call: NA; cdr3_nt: TGTGCCAGCACCCTGCGCTGGGGGGGCGGTTCACCCCTCCACTTT; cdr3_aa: CASTLRWGGGSPLHF
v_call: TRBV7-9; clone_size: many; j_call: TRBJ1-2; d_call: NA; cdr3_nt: TGTGCCAGCACCATCACCGGGACCTTAGGCGGCTACACCTTC; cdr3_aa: CASTITGTLGGYTF
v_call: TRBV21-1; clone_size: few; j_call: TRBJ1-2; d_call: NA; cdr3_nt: TGTGCCAGCAGCAAAGCGTCCTACCCTCTTGTCTATGGCTACACCTTC; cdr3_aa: CASSKASYPLVYGYTF